This T cell receptor beta chain was recorded in a study of blood T cell repertoires in COVID-19. Whole-study context: Material from acute and convalescent COVID-19 was sourced from the United States, Italy and Spain. The analysed material was cDNA or gDNA that came from T cells, B-cell-depleted T cells, or PBMCs.

In the source study's methods: Cell counts per sample came from amplifying reference gene primers. TCRdb's table, derived via immunoSEQ multiplex PCR, lists solely in-frame clones and lacks some. That table gives V, J and clone size, and the DNA gave D and trimming. The sample has 350,000 to 400,000 clones, around 91% seen once. The CDR3 is 13 amino acids. Germline CDR1 is SGHTA and CDR2 is FQGNSA. Trimming pared 2 bases from V and 8 bases from J, leaving 9 bases between. Specimen: peripheral blood. This clonotype was sampled from a man aged 18 to 29 with active or convalescent COVID-19. This chain uses TRBV7-2 with TRBJ2-2; no clear D gene. The DNA of the CDR3 is TGTGCCAGCAGCTTATCGGTACCAGGGGAGCTGTTTTTT. Its translation: CASSLSVPGELFF.